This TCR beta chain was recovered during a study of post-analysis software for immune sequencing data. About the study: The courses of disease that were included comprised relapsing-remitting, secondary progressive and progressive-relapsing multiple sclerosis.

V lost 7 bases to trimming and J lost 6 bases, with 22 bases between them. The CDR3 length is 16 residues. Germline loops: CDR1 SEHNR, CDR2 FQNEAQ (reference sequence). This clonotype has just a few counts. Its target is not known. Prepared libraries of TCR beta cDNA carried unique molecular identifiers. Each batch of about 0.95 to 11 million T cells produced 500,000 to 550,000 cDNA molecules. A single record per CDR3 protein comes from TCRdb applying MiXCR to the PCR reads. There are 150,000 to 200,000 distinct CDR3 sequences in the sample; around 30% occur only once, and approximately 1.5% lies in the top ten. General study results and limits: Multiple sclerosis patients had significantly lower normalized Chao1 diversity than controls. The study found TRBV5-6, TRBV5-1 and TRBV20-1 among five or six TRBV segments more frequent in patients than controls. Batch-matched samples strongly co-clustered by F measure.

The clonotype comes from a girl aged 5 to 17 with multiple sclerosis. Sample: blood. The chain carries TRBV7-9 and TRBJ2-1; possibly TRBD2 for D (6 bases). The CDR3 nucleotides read TGTGCCAGCACCCGAACGGGGGAGACCCTCGGCAATGAGCAGTTCTTC. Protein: CASTRTGETLGNEQFF.